This T cell receptor (beta chain) was identified in a study of shared clonotypes between healthy human individuals. Study information: Donor ages ranged 18 to 49 years: a couple of women, a few men. General study points: Between four donors, naive CD4 clonotypes were shared at a level of approximately 5%.

When replicate PCRs were run on sorted subsets, they used about 220 ng DNA, roughly 30,000 T cell genomes. Using immunoSEQ multiplex PCR, the repertoire was profiled, and TCRdb retains in-frame clones only, with some absent. This sample yields approximately 1,500,000 clones, of which 95% to 97% are seen a single time; roughly 1.2% belongs to the top ten. Germline V gene lookup returns CDR1 SGDLS and CDR2 YYNGEE. The V end was cut by 5 bases, the J end by 4 bases, with 16 bases between. The CDR3 covers 15 residues. About this clone itself: As yet, its antigen is unknown.

The chain joins TRBV9 to TRBJ2-4, with D tentatively TRBD2 (6 bases). The sample consisted of naive CD4+ T cells sorted from blood. As to subset: CD45RA+ positively selected. The sequence was collected from a man younger than 45 in good health. As DNA, the CDR3 is TGTGCCAGCAGTCTGGAGGGGACTCGGAAAAACATTCAGTACTTC. Translated: CASSLEGTRKNIQYF. The full variable domain, in which reference TRBV9 and TRBJ2-4 provide the parts outside the CDR3, is DSGVTQTPKHLITATGQRVTLRCSPRSGDLSVYWYQQSLDQGLQFLIQYYNGEERAKGNILERFSAQQFPDLHSELNLSSLELGDSALYFCASSLEGTRKNIQYFGAGTRLSVL.